These 15 T cell receptor beta chains were sequenced from one sample in a study of blood T cell repertoires in COVID-19. TCRdb's copy holds only in-frame clones and misses some; the assay was immunoSEQ multiplex PCR. Of tens of thousands of clones detected, 65% to 85% appear once; the ten largest clones hold 25% to 35%. Sequences were obtained from peripheral blood. The receptors shown here come from a woman older than 75 with acute or convalescent COVID-19.

V is TRBV3-1 (or the pseudogene TRBV3-2) and J is TRBJ1-1; a possible D gene is TRBD1 (5 bases). V was clipped by 3 bases and J by 0 bases, with 8 bases between them. Germline V gene data show CDR1 as LGHDT and CDR2 as YNNKEL (reference sequence). This CDR3 has 14 residues. CDR3 residues: CASSHDSLNTEAFF. The CDR3 DNA sequence: TGTGCCAGCAGCCACGACAGTTTGAACACTGAAGCTTTCTTT.

The chain carries TRBV9 and TRBJ2-1, with 10 bases that match TRBD2. The CDR3 consists of 16 residues. The ends lost 1 base at V and 2 bases at J; junction bases unmatched: 3. CDR1 and CDR2 from the germline V gene are SGDLS and YYNGEE. The CDR3, as DNA: TGTGCCAGCAGCGTATTAACTAGCGGGGCCTACAATGAGCAGTTCTTC. Its protein is CASSVLTSGAYNEQFF.

The rearrangement uses TRBV2 and TRBJ2-6; 13 bases agree with TRBD2. From germline, CDR1 is SNHLY and CDR2 FYNNEI. CDR3 size: 20 residues. The ends lost 5 bases at V and 4 bases at J; junction bases unmatched: 14. CDR3 DNA: TGTGCCAGCAGTCTAGAGAATGGACTAGCGGGAGCGACGGGGGCCAACGTCCTGACTTTC. This encodes CASSLENGLAGATGANVLTF.

The chain uses TRBV18 and TRBJ2-7; a possible D gene is TRBD1 (6 bases). This CDR3 comprises 15 residues. The germline gives CDR1 KGHSH, CDR2 LQKENI. Trimming shortened V by 5 bases and J by 6 bases, and 20 bases separated the two germline ends. The CDR3 spells CASSYLYRDSREQYF. The CDR3 DNA reads as TGTGCCAGCTCATACCTTTACAGGGATTCCCGCGAGCAGTACTTC.

The chain couples TRBV29-1 to TRBJ2-7, with 10 bases identical to TRBD1. Germline assignment: CDR1 SQVTM and CDR2 ANQGSEA. After removal of 4 bases from V and 4 bases from J, the junction contained 4 bases not matched to a gene. CDR3 length: 13 residues. CDR3 DNA sequence: TGCAGCGTTGTGACAGGGGGCTTTTACGAGCAGTACTTC. Protein product: CSVVTGGFYEQYF.

The chain recombines TRBV7-2 with TRBJ2-3; perhaps TRBD2 as D (5 bases). Trimming removed 5 bases at V and 0 bases at J, with 9 bases between. The CDR3 extends over 14 amino acids. CDR1 and CDR2 (germline): SGHTA, FQGNSA. CDR3 sequence: CASSPRASTDTQYF. The CDR3 bases are TGTGCCAGCAGCCCGAGGGCCAGCACAGATACGCAGTATTTT.

This chain connects TRBV5-1 to TRBJ2-7; TRBD1 agrees at 12 bases. The V segment lost 2 bases and the J segment 9 bases; nucleotides outside the gene matches: 9. Germline CDR1 reads SGHRS; CDR2 reads YFSETQ. The CDR3 runs to 15 residues. CDR3 in amino acids: CASSLVPGQGAAQYF. The CDR3 DNA reads TGCGCCAGCAGCTTAGTCCCGGGACAGGGGGCTGCGCAGTACTTC.

This chain joins TRBV5-1 and TRBJ2-3; D remains unclear. Trimming took 0 bases from V and 1 from J, leaving 9 bases between them. In germline, CDR1 is SGHRS, CDR2 YFSETQ. The CDR3 covers 15 residues. The CDR3 reads CASSLGAGGTDTQYF. The CDR3 region has the DNA TGCGCCAGCAGCTTGGGGGCCGGTGGCACAGATACGCAGTATTTT.

The V gene is TRBV19, the J gene TRBJ2-5; D not certain. The germline CDR1 and CDR2 sequences are LNHDA and SQIVND (reference sequence). The CDR3 is 13 residues long. Trimming shortened V by 4 bases and J by 1 base, and 7 bases separated the two germline ends. This chain's CDR3 is CASSRAAQETQYF. The DNA of the CDR3 is TGTGCCAGTAGTAGGGCAGCCCAAGAGACCCAGTACTTC.

The chain carries TRBV11-2 and TRBJ2-7; D possibly corresponds to TRBD1 (6 bases). Trimming removed 5 bases at V and 0 bases at J, with 11 bases between. The CDR3 spans 14 residues. Germline CDR1 SGHAT, CDR2 FQNNGV. The CDR3 DNA sequence: TGTGCCAGCAGCCCCCGACAGGACTCCTACGAGCAGTACTTC. Amino acids: CASSPRQDSYEQYF.

The J gene is TRBJ2-3, the V gene TRBV5-1, with 10 positions matching TRBD2. The trim removed 4 bases at V and 2 bases at J, leaving 4 bases unmatched. CDR1 is SGHRS, CDR2 YFSETQ, per germline. The CDR3 consists of 15 residues. The CDR3 is CASSMGLANTDTQYF. The CDR3 DNA reads TGCGCCAGCAGCATGGGACTAGCGAACACAGATACGCAGTATTTT.

This rearrangement joins TRBV5-8 to TRBJ2-7; tentatively, D is TRBD2 (5 bases). The CDR3 loop spans 14 amino acids. Germline CDR1 and CDR2: SGHTS and YDEGEE. The ends were cut back, 4 bases at V and 2 bases at J, with 13 bases in the middle. CDR3 loop: CASSRRTGTYEQYF. CDR3 nucleotide sequence: TGTGCCAGCAGCCGCCGGACGGGGACCTACGAGCAGTACTTC. Using reference TRBV5-8 and TRBJ2-7 for the parts outside the CDR3, the full variable domain is EAGVTQSPTHLIKTRGQQATLRCSPISGHTSVYWYQQALGLGLQFLLWYDEGEERNRGNFPPRFSGRQFPNYSSELNVNALELEDSALYLCASSRRTGTYEQYFGPGTRLTVT.

The chain has TRBV6-2 or TRBV6-3 and TRBJ2-1, with 9 positions matching TRBD2. CDR3 length: 15 amino acids. Per the germline V gene, CDR1 is MNHEY and CDR2 is SVGEGT. V trimming: 2 bases; J trimming: 8 bases; junction bases outside the gene matches: 7. In DNA, the CDR3 is TGTGCCAGCAGTTACGAGGCGGGAGGGTTCCATGAGCAGTTCTTC. Protein product: CASSYEAGGFHEQFF.

This clone was recorded a few times. V gene TRBV19 combines with J gene TRBJ1-1, with 7 bases that match TRBD1. CDR1 and CDR2 from the germline V gene are LNHDA and SQIVND (reference sequence). This CDR3 spans 13 amino acids. V lost 4 bases to trimming and J lost 7 bases; unmatched junction nucleotides: 6. The CDR3 here is CASSRDRADEAFF. DNA for the CDR3: TGTGCCAGTAGTAGAGACAGGGCCGATGAAGCTTTCTTT. Drawing the rest from reference TRBV19 and TRBJ1-1, the complete variable domain is DGGITQSPKYLFRKEGQNVTLSCEQNLNHDAMYWYRQDPGQGLRLIYYSQIVNDFQKGDIAEGYSVSREKKESFPLTVTSAQKNPTAFYLCASSRDRADEAFFGQGTRLTVV.

This clone was detected a few times. The chain joins TRBV5-4 to TRBJ2-7; weak D call: TRBD2 (6 bases). Germline CDR1 and CDR2: SGHNT and YYREEE (reference sequence). V was clipped by 3 bases and J by 0 bases, with 10 bases between them. The CDR3 sequence is 14 residues long. The CDR3 nucleotides read TGTGCCAGCAGCTCGGGCGGGATCTCCTACGAGCAGTACTTC. Amino acids: CASSSGGISYEQYF.